What follows are 15 T cell receptor beta chains derived from one specimen sequenced in a study of identical twins. One entry per CDR3 protein, called by TCRdb with MiXCR from the 5' RACE reads. In the table there are about 790,000 distinct CDR3 sequences, 18% of which are singletons. The sample was also linked to a second study, of T cells expressing NK-cell markers.

Sequences were obtained from PBMCs. All receptors come from a woman aged 18-35 years in good health.

The genes are TRBV10-1 and TRBJ2-3, with 9 nucleotides matching TRBD1. The junction had 3 bases not matched to a gene; V was cut back by 3 bases and J by 5 bases. Germline V lookup: CDR1 WNHNN, CDR2 SYGVQD (reference sequence). This CDR3 has 14 amino acids. DNA for the CDR3: TGCGCCAGCAGTGATGACAGGGGGAAAGATACGCAGTATTTT. Amino acids: CASSDDRGKDTQYF.

There are a few counts of this clonotype. The rearrangement uses TRBV7-9 and TRBJ2-1, with TRBD1 identical over 9 bases. The CDR3 extends over 15 amino acids. Germline lookup yields CDR1 SEHNR and CDR2 FQNEAQ (reference sequence). V shed 2 bases, J shed 4 bases, and the junction held 3 bases outside the gene matches. CDR3 loop: CASSLKGTGYNEQFF. The DNA of the CDR3 is TGTGCCAGCAGCTTAAAGGGGACAGGGTACAATGAGCAGTTCTTC.

This sequence joins TRBV15 and TRBJ2-2, with D maybe TRBD2 (6 bases). Germline-derived CDR1 and CDR2 are LNHNV and YYDKDF (reference sequence). CDR3 length equals 14 residues. Trimming removed 5 bases from V and 7 bases from J, with 14 bases in between. CDR3 bases: TGTGCCACCAGCGGCGTATCGGGGGTCGGGGAGCTGTTTTTT. This codes for CATSGVSGVGELFF.

This clonotype has a handful of counts. The chain is built from TRBV7-2 and TRBJ1-1; D unresolved. V gave up 5 bases and J gave up 6 bases, with 13 bases separating them. CDR1 is SGHTA, CDR2 FQGNSA, per germline. The CDR3 sequence is 13 residues long. The chain's CDR3 is CASSLQWGAEAFF. Here the CDR3 DNA reads TGTGCCAGCAGCCTGCAATGGGGTGCTGAAGCTTTCTTT.

The rearrangement joins TRBV5-1 to TRBJ2-5, with 10 nucleotides matching TRBD1. CDR1 and CDR2 from the germline V gene are SGHRS and YFSETQ. The CDR3 loop spans 15 amino acids. V was clipped by 4 bases and J by 3 bases; unmatched bases: 6. The CDR3 DNA reads as TGCGCCAGCAGCGAAACCGGGACAGGGGAAGAGACCCAGTACTTC. This encodes CASSETGTGEETQYF.

The chain joins TRBV10-2 to TRBJ1-2; D not resolved. This CDR3 has 11 residues. Germline values: CDR1 WSHSY, CDR2 SAAADI. Trimming stripped 2 bases from V and 4 bases from J, with 2 bases between. CDR3 DNA sequence: TGCGCCAGCAGTGAGCTCTATGGCTACACCTTC. Amino acids: CASSELYGYTF.

This chain links TRBV5-1 with TRBJ2-2; the match to TRBD2 covers 9 bases. The CDR3 spans 15 residues. Losses at the gene ends were 6 bases for V and 7 bases for J; bases not matched to a gene: 10. Germline-derived CDR1 and CDR2 are SGHRS and YFSETQ. CDR3 residues: CASTLRTSEGGELFF. The CDR3 DNA reads TGCGCCAGCACCCTCCGGACTAGCGAAGGCGGGGAGCTGTTTTTT.

The chain joins TRBV6-5 to TRBJ1-1, with a weak D call TRBD1 (5 bases). Germline loops: CDR1 MNHEY, CDR2 SVGAGI. This CDR3 spans 15 amino acids. V lost 1 base, J lost 5 bases, and 14 bases lay in between. The CDR3 is CASSYLGGAGTEAFF. The CDR3 DNA reads as TGTGCCAGCAGTTACTTGGGCGGGGCGGGGACTGAAGCTTTCTTT.

Only a few counts were recorded for this clonotype. The V gene is TRBV10-3, the J gene TRBJ2-7; TRBD2 matches at 10 bases. This CDR3 is built from 15 residues. The germline gives CDR1 ENHRY, CDR2 SYGVKD. Trimming cost V 2 bases and J 5 bases; bases outside gene matches: 6. CDR3 DNA sequence: TGTGCCATCAGTGAGGTCTCTAGCGGGAGTAACGAGCAGTACTTC. Its protein is CAISEVSSGSNEQYF.

The J gene is TRBJ2-5, the V gene TRBV29-1; the D gene could be TRBD1 or TRBD2 (5 bases each). Trimming stripped 7 bases from V and 5 bases from J, with 17 bases between. This CDR3 is 13 amino acids long. Germline V gives CDR1 SQVTM, CDR2 ANQGSEA. CDR3 DNA sequence: TGCAGCGCCCCTCCGGCAGGGACCGAGACCCAGTACTTC. Translating it yields CSAPPAGTETQYF.

The rearrangement uses TRBV7-9 and TRBJ2-7; D possibly uses TRBD1 or TRBD2 (5 bases each). The CDR3 loop spans 14 amino acids. V was clipped by 5 bases and J by 1 base, with 12 bases between them. Germline CDR1 reads SEHNR; CDR2 reads FQNEAQ (reference sequence). The CDR3 DNA sequence: TGTGCCAGCAGCCCAGCGGACATTTCCTACGAGCAGTACTTC. Encoded protein: CASSPADISYEQYF. The whole variable domain, filled in from reference TRBV7-9 and TRBJ2-7, reads DTGVSQNPRHKITKRGQNVTFRCDPISEHNRLYWYRQTLGQGPEFLTYFQNEAQLEKSRLLSDRFSAERPKGSFSTLEIQRTEQGDSAMYLCASSPADISYEQYFGPGTRLTVT.

The rearrangement uses TRBV20-1 and TRBJ2-1, with D hard to call. Germline V CDR1 and CDR2: DFQATT, SNEGSKA (reference sequence). There are 12 residues in the CDR3. V gave up 6 bases and J gave up 7 bases, with 13 bases separating them. For the CDR3, the DNA is TGCAGTGCCCGCGGTAGAGAAAATGAGCAGTTCTTC. Protein sequence: CSARGRENEQFF.

The sample holds a few counts of this clonotype. The chain joins TRBV7-2 to TRBJ2-5; 10 nucleotides align to TRBD2. The junction had 4 bases not matched to a gene; V was cut back by 1 base and J by 2 bases. The CDR3 loop spans 16 amino acids. The V gene's germline CDR1 is SGHTA and CDR2 FQGNSA. The CDR3 protein is CASSLEVAGGQETQYF. CDR3 coding DNA: TGTGCCAGCAGCTTAGAAGTAGCGGGGGGTCAAGAGACCCAGTACTTC.

This sequence joins TRBV5-1 and TRBJ1-2; D gene uncertain. Trimming stripped 3 bases from V and 1 base from J, with 10 bases between. This CDR3 is 14 amino acids long. Germline CDR1 and CDR2: SGHRS and YFSETQ. In DNA form, the CDR3 reads TGCGCCAGCAGCTCGAGCGAGGGTAACTATGGCTACACCTTC. Protein: CASSSSEGNYGYTF.

A few counts support this clonotype. The gene calls are TRBV12-3 or TRBV12-4 and TRBJ2-3; D perhaps matches TRBD1 (6 bases). This CDR3 is built from 15 residues. Trimming took off 6 bases at V and 1 base at J, with 14 bases between the two ends. As DNA, the CDR3 is TGTGCCAGCAGGCTAGACAGGAGCCGCACAGATACGCAGTATTTT. This sequence encodes CASRLDRSRTDTQYF.